This TCR beta chain originates from a study of blood T cells in healthy people across ages. This clonotype appeared a few times. The second PCR ran 7 to 11 cycles with a sample-barcoded 5' primer and J-beta primers. TCRdb independently ran MiXCR on the 5' RACE reads; one entry per CDR3 protein. Of 550,000 to 800,000 distinct CDR3 sequences listed, approximately 21% are singletons. The CDR3 length is 14 residues. Germline loops: CDR1 SGHTA, CDR2 FQGNSA. The V gene lost 1 base and the J gene lost 11 bases, with 12 bases spanning the gap. J is TRBJ1-6 and V is TRBV7-2; D gene uncertain. Sample: blood. The receptor was derived from a man in his 70s in good health. The CDR3 nucleotides read TGTGCCAGCAGCTTAGACGGCAGTCGTGCACCCCTCCACTTT. Translating gives CASSLDGSRAPLHF.